The rows below give T cell receptor beta chains drawn from one sample of a study of T cells in Graves' hyperthyroidism and ophthalmopathy. TCRdb recomputed calls from the multiplex PCR reads with MiXCR, one row per CDR3 protein. The data show 600,000 to 800,000 distinct CDR3 sequences, under 45% seen once. Specimen: blood. The receptors originated from a woman in her 40s with Graves' hyperthyroidism. CDR3s include the opening cysteine and the closing phenylalanine or tryptophan. The D gene is left open where the match is weak. Only part of the rows carry a size: once, few, many, or a class if the clone is expanded.

size: NA
J: TRBJ1-1
D: NA
V: TRBV10-3
DNA: TGTGCCATCAGTGACCTGGGCGGTTGGATGAACACTGAAGCTTTCTTT
CDR3: CAISDLGGWMNTEAFF

size: few
J: TRBJ1-2
D: NA
V: TRBV18
DNA: TGTGCCAGCTCACCAATCGCGGAAGTATCGGGCTACACCTTC
CDR3: CASSPIAEVSGYTF

size: NA
J: TRBJ2-7
D: TRBD2
V: TRBV10-3
DNA: TGTGCCATCAGTGAGTCACGGGGGGATGAGCAGTACTTC
CDR3: CAISESRGDEQYF

size: NA
J: TRBJ2-7
D: NA
V: TRBV7-8
DNA: TGTGCCAGCAGCTTAGAGTACTTC
CDR3: CASSLEYF

size: NA
J: TRBJ1-1
D: NA
V: TRBV29-1
DNA: TGCAGCGTTGAAAAGGAGGCGAGGACTAATGAAGCTTTCTTT
CDR3: CSVEKEARTNEAFF

size: many
J: TRBJ2-6
D: NA
V: TRBV24-1
DNA: TGTGCCACCCAAGACACTTCTGTGGCCAACGTCCTGACTTTC
CDR3: CATQDTSVANVLTF

size: NA
J: TRBJ2-2
D: TRBD1
V: TRBV6-5
DNA: TGTGCCAGCAGTTTATCGGTCAGGGGGACCACCGGGGAGCTGTTTTTT
CDR3: CASSLSVRGTTGELFF

size: NA
J: TRBJ1-5
D: NA
V: TRBV19
DNA: TGTGCCAGCAGCCTAGGACCCTGGCCCCAGCATTTT
CDR3: CASSLGPWPQHF

size: once
J: TRBJ1-2
D: NA
V: TRBV29-1
DNA: TGCAGCAGTTTAGGTCTAGCTAACTATGGCTACACCTTC
CDR3: CSSLGLANYGYTF

size: few
J: TRBJ1-5
D: TRBD1
V: TRBV28
DNA: TGTGCCAGCAGACCTACAGGGGCTATAGGGAGCAATCAGCCCCAGCATTTT
CDR3: CASRPTGAIGSNQPQHF

size: NA
J: TRBJ1-2
D: TRBD1
V: TRBV15
DNA: TGTGCCACCAGCAGAGATCTTCGGGACAGACCGGGCTACACCTTC
CDR3: CATSRDLRDRPGYTF

size: few
J: TRBJ2-5
D: NA
V: TRBV12-3/TRBV12-4
DNA: TGTGCCAGCGTAGGTTTCGCCTTACGGACCCAGTACTTC
CDR3: CASVGFALRTQYF

size: NA
J: TRBJ1-2
D: NA
V: TRBV10-2
DNA: TGTGCCAGCAGTGGATCGTCAGACTATGGCTACACCTTC
CDR3: CASSGSSDYGYTF

size: many
J: TRBJ1-1
D: NA
V: TRBV7-2
DNA: TGTGCCAGCAGCTACGTGTGGGGTACTGAAGCTTTCTTT
CDR3: CASSYVWGTEAFF

size: few
J: TRBJ2-7
D: NA
V: TRBV12-3/TRBV12-4
DNA: TGTGCCAGCAGTTACGGCGGGGGCCCTGCCTACGAGCAGTACTTC
CDR3: CASSYGGGPAYEQYF

size: NA
J: TRBJ2-7
D: TRBD1
V: TRBV14
DNA: TGTGCCAGCAGCCACCGGGACAGATCCAACTACGAGCAGTACTTC
CDR3: CASSHRDRSNYEQYF

size: many
J: TRBJ2-5
D: NA
V: TRBV20-1
DNA: TGCAGTCCCACCCGGAACCAAGAGACCCAGTACTTC
CDR3: CSPTRNQETQYF

size: few
J: TRBJ2-2
D: TRBD1
V: TRBV19
DNA: TGTGCCAGTAGTAACAGGGGTCGCGTCACCGGGGAGCTGTTTTTT
CDR3: CASSNRGRVTGELFF

size: once
J: TRBJ2-5
D: NA
V: TRBV24-1
DNA: TGTGCCACCAGTGATGGGACGAGGGAAGAGACCCAGTACTTC
CDR3: CATSDGTREETQYF

size: many
J: TRBJ1-2
D: TRBD1
V: TRBV19
DNA: TGTGCCAGTAGTAATCCGGGACAGGGGCGTGGTGGCTACACCTTC
CDR3: CASSNPGQGRGGYTF

size: once
J: TRBJ1-1
D: TRBD1
V: TRBV7-2
DNA: TGTGCCAGCAGCATCCGACAGGGTGTCGCTGAAGCTTTCTTT
CDR3: CASSIRQGVAEAFF

size: NA
J: TRBJ1-2
D: NA
V: TRBV3-1
DNA: TGTGCCAGCAGCCAAGTTCAGTACACCTATGGCTACACCTTC
CDR3: CASSQVQYTYGYTF

size: NA
J: TRBJ2-7
D: TRBD2
V: TRBV12-3/TRBV12-4
DNA: TGTGCCAGCAGTTTTTCGGGGCGGGGGGGTCGGAGCTCCTACGAGCAGTACTTC
CDR3: CASSFSGRGGRSSYEQYF

size: NA
J: TRBJ2-7
D: TRBD2
V: TRBV7-8
DNA: TGTGCCAGCAGCTACCCGGGACTAGCGGGCCTAGGGTCGTACGAGCAGTACTTC
CDR3: CASSYPGLAGLGSYEQYF

size: many
J: TRBJ1-3
D: NA
V: TRBV6-5
DNA: TGTGCCAGCAGTTCCCCCCGTAACACCATATATTTT
CDR3: CASSSPRNTIYF

size: few
J: TRBJ2-6
D: NA
V: TRBV5-1
DNA: TGCGCCAGCAGCTTTCCACTATCGGGACGGGACGCCTCTGGGGCCAACGTCCTGACTTTC
CDR3: CASSFPLSGRDASGANVLTF

size: many
J: TRBJ1-1
D: TRBD1
V: TRBV29-1
DNA: TGCAGCGCCCGGGACAGGGTGGCTTTCTTT
CDR3: CSARDRVAFF

size: NA
J: TRBJ2-7
D: NA
V: TRBV27
DNA: TGTGCCAGCAGTGCGACCCAAGTCGGCTACGAGCAGTACTTC
CDR3: CASSATQVGYEQYF

size: NA
J: TRBJ1-1
D: TRBD1
V: TRBV5-1
DNA: TGCGCCAGCAGAGGGACAGGGGAAAACACTGAAGCTTTCTTT
CDR3: CASRGTGENTEAFF

size: NA
J: TRBJ1-4
D: NA
V: TRBV7-9
DNA: TGTGCCAGCAGCTCTGGAGAGATTGTTGAAAAACTGTTTTTT
CDR3: CASSSGEIVEKLFF

size: NA
J: TRBJ1-2
D: NA
V: TRBV30
DNA: TGTGCCTGGAGTGTCAGCCCTAACTATGGCTACACCTTC
CDR3: CAWSVSPNYGYTF

size: many
J: TRBJ1-1
D: NA
V: TRBV6-5
DNA: TGTGCCAGCAGTTACGGAGGGGGTAGCACTGAAGCTTTCTTT
CDR3: CASSYGGGSTEAFF

size: few
J: TRBJ1-2
D: NA
V: TRBV12-3/TRBV12-4
DNA: TGTGCCAGCAGTTTAGTGCATGGCTACACCTTC
CDR3: CASSLVHGYTF

size: many
J: TRBJ2-7
D: NA
V: TRBV13
DNA: TGTGCCAGCAGCTTACTGGGTGACTACGAGCAGTACTTC
CDR3: CASSLLGDYEQYF

size: few
J: TRBJ1-6
D: NA
V: TRBV5-1
DNA: TGCGCCAGCAGCTTGGGATCTGGGAATAATTCACCCCTCCACTTT
CDR3: CASSLGSGNNSPLHF

size: many
J: TRBJ2-5
D: NA
V: TRBV20-1
DNA: TGCAGTGCTACGACTAGAACTGGCCGAGGGGAGACCCAGTACTTC
CDR3: CSATTRTGRGETQYF

size: many
J: TRBJ1-5
D: TRBD1
V: TRBV25-1
DNA: TGTGCCAGCAGTGACCGTCGGGACAGGGGGGCCAATCAGCCCCAGCATTTT
CDR3: CASSDRRDRGANQPQHF

size: few
J: TRBJ2-7
D: NA
V: TRBV6-6
DNA: TGTGCCAGCAGCCATTATGACAGCGGCTACGAGCAGTACTTC
CDR3: CASSHYDSGYEQYF

size: NA
J: TRBJ2-6
D: NA
V: TRBV10-3
DNA: TGTGCCATCCTGGGCTATTCTGGGGCCAACGTCCTGACTTTC
CDR3: CAILGYSGANVLTF

size: NA
J: TRBJ2-7
D: TRBD1
V: TRBV19
DNA: TGTGCCAGTAGTATAGGGGGACAGGGCTACGAGCAGTGCTTC
CDR3: CASSIGGQGYEQCF

size: NA
J: TRBJ1-1
D: NA
V: TRBV12-3/TRBV12-4
DNA: TGTGCCAGCAGCTACGGGGGGGGAGGGCAGACTGAAGCTTTCTTT
CDR3: CASSYGGGGQTEAFF

size: many
J: TRBJ1-2
D: NA
V: TRBV7-2
DNA: TGTGCCAGCAGCTTAGCAGGGGCGCGTGGCTACACCTTC
CDR3: CASSLAGARGYTF